This T cell receptor (beta chain) derives from a study of glioma-infiltrating T cells (dated by TCRdb to about 2016). At the level of the whole study: TCR alpha- and beta-chain repertoires were sequenced from glioma tissue, non-neoplastic brain tissue and matched peripheral blood mononuclear cells. To measure divergence between tissue and blood T-cell populations, each tissue-infiltrating repertoire was compared with the peripheral blood repertoire of the same patient. The paired cohort comprised three low-grade glioma patients, roughly 8 primary glioblastoma patients and three non-glioma patients contributing non-neoplastic brain tissue.

On the study overall, not on this receptor specifically: Group comparisons were based on small numbers of patients: three non-neoplastic, three low-grade glioma and roughly 8 glioblastoma patients. VJ-independent divergence between tissue and blood was lower than expected in non-neoplastic patients but higher than expected in all gliomas, particularly low-grade gliomas. Very few CDR3 sequences were shared between tissue and blood, attributed to high CDR3 diversity and limited sampling.

TCR alpha and beta CDR3 regions were amplified with the iRepertoire nested amplicon-rescue multiplex PCR (arm-PCR) platform from RNA. One-step reverse transcription and amplification used about 85-450 ng of tissue mRNA or PBMC total RNA as input. Following bead purification, Illumina adapters were added through a secondary multiplex PCR, and the libraries were then gel-purified between 200 and 400 bp. Libraries carried internal 6-nucleotide barcodes used for demultiplexing. The libraries were sequenced on an Illumina MiSeq using 2x220 or 2x250 nucleotide paired-end reads. On the study's bioinformatics: Paired reads were merged with FLASH 1.2.11 and aligned to the GRCh37 human genome with BWA-MEM before extracting TRA and TRB reads. For V and J assignment, an IMGT-derived reference of cassette sequences and CDR3 motifs that included pseudogenes was used. Three-frame translation of reads was performed, and productive CDR3s were defined as those with a C...FGXG motif and no stop codons. Unique combinations of V-J cassette pair and CDR3 amino acid sequence were defined as clonotypes. Reads were filtered by Hamming distance, with the threshold set by the sequence error rate of each sample in mapped regions. TCRdb reanalyzed the raw reads on its own, using fastp at Q25 for trimming and MiXCR for clone calling, and kept in-frame beta chains. Every CDR3 protein is listed once, alongside the most common genes and DNA of its rows. TCRdb, rather than the study authors, made the V and J calls. Recorded for this sample are 95,000 to 110,000 distinct CDR3 sequences; around 28% of them occurred a single time. Clones ranked in the top ten supply roughly 45% of the sample.

Ten or more counts support this clonotype. Its antigen is not yet known. No base-level quality is on record; no much larger clone is a single base apart. CDR3 length: 15 amino acids, cysteine to phenylalanine. Only CDR3 DNA remains: 45 bases, in frame from the first base. V is pruned by 6 bases and J by 5 bases, leaving 15 bases of the junction without a gene match. The germline V gene (reference sequence) provides CDR1 DFQATT and CDR2 SNEGSKA. The sequence links TRBV20-1 to TRBJ1-1; TRBD1 agrees with 7 junctional bases. The source material was glioma tissue, nonneoplastic brain tissue, or PBMCs (not recorded which). This TCR was sampled from a human donor with low-grade glioma or glioblastoma, undergoing nonglioma brain surgery, or in good health (not recorded which). The DNA is TGCAGTGCCTTCAATCAGGGACAGCCAACTACTGAAGCTTTCTTT. It translates to CSAFNQGQPTTEAFF.